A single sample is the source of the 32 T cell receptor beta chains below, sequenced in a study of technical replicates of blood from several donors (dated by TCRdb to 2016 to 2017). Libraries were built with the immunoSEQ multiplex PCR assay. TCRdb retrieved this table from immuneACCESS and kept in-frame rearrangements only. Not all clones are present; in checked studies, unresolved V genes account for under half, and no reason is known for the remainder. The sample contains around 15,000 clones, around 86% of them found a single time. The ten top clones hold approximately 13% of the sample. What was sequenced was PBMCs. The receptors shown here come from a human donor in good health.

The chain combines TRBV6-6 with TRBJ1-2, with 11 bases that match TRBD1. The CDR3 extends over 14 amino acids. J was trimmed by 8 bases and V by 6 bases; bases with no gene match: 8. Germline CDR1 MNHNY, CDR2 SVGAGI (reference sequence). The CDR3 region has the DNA TGTGCCAGCAGATCGGGACAGGGGGTATTCGGCTACACCTTC. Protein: CASRSGQGVFGYTF.

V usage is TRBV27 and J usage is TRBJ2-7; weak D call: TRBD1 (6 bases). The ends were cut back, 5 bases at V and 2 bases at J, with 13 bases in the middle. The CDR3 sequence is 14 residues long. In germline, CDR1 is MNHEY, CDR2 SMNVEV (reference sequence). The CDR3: CASSTRDNPYEQYF. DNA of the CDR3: TGTGCCAGCAGTACAAGGGACAATCCCTACGAGCAGTACTTC.

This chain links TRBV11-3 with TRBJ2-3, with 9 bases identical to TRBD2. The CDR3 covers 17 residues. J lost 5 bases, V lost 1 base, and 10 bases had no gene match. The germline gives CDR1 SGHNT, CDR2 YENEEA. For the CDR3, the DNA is TGTGCCAGCAGCTTAGGGATAGCGGGAGTGGAGGAAGATACGCAGTATTTT. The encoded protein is CASSLGIAGVEEDTQYF.

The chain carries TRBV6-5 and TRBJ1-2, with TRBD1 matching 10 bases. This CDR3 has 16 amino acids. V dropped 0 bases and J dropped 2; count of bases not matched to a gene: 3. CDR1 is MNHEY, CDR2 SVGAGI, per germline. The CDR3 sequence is CASSYSRTGGNYGYTF. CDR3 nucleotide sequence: TGTGCCAGCAGTTACTCGAGGACAGGGGGGAACTATGGCTACACCTTC.

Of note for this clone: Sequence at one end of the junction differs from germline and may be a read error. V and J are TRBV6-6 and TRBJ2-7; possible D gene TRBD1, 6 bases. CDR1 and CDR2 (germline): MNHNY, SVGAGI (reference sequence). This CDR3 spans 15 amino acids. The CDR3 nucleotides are TGTGCCAGCAGTTACAGTCCGGGACAAAGCCCAACATCTACGTTC. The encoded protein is CASSYSPGQSPTSTF.

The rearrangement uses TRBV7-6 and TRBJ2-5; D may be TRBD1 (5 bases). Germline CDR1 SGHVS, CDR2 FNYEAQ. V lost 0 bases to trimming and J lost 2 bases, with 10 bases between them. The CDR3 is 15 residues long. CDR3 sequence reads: CASSLAMGRQETQYF. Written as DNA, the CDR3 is TGTGCCAGCAGCTTAGCTATGGGGCGGCAAGAGACCCAGTACTTC.

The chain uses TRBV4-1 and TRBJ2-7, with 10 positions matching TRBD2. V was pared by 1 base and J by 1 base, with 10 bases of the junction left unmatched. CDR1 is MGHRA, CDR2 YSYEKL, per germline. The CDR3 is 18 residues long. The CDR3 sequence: CASSQGILAGSKSYEQYF. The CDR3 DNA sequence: TGCGCCAGCAGCCAAGGTATACTAGCGGGATCGAAGTCCTACGAGCAGTACTTC.

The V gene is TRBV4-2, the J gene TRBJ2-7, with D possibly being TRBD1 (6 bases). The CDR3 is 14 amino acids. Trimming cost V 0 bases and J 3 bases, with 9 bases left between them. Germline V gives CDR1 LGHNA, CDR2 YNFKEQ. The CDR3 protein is CASSQDPGDYEQYF. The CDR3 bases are TGTGCCAGCAGCCAAGATCCAGGGGACTACGAGCAGTACTTC.

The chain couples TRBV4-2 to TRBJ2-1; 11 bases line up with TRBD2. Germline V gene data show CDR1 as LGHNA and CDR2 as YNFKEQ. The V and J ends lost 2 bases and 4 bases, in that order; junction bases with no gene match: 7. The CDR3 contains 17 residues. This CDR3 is CASSQKQGLADYNEQFF. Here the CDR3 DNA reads TGTGCCAGCAGCCAAAAGCAGGGACTAGCGGATTACAATGAGCAGTTCTTC.

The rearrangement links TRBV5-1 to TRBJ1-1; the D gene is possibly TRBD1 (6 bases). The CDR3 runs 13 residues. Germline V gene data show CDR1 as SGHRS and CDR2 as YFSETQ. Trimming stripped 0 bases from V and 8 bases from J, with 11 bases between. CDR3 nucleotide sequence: TGCGCCAGCAGCTTGGCCTGGCAGGGGGAAGCTTTCTTT. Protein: CASSLAWQGEAFF.

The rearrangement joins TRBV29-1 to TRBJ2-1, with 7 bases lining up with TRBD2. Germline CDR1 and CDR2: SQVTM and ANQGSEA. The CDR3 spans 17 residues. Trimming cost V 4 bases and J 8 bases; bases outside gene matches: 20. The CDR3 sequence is CSVVGGGGSSSVDEQFF. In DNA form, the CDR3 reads TGCAGCGTTGTTGGGGGAGGCGGGAGTAGTAGTGTTGATGAGCAGTTCTTC.

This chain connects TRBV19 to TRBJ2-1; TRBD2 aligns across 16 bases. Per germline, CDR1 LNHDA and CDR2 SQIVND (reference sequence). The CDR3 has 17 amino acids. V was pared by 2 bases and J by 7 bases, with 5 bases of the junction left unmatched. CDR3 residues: CASSISGLAGGWNEQFF. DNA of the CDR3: TGTGCCAGTAGTATATCGGGACTAGCGGGAGGGTGGAATGAGCAGTTCTTC.

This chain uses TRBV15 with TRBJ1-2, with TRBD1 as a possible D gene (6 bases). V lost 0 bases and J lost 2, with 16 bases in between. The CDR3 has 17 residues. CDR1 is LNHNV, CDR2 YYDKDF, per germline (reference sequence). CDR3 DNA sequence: TGTGCCACCAGCAGAGATAGGGTCGAGGGGGGGAACTATGGCTACACCTTC. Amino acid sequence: CATSRDRVEGGNYGYTF.

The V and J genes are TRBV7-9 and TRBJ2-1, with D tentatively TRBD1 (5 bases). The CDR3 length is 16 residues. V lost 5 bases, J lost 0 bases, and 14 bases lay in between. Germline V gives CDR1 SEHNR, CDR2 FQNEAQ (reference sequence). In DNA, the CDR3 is TGTGCCAGCAGCACAGTCGGCACAGGCTCCTACAATGAGCAGTTCTTC. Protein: CASSTVGTGSYNEQFF.

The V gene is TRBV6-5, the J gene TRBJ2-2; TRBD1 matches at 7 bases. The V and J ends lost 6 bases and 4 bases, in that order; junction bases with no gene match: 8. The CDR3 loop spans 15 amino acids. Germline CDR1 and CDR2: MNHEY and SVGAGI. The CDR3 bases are TGTGCCAGCAGAGGAGGACAGGCCATCACCGGGGAGCTGTTTTTT. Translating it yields CASRGGQAITGELFF.

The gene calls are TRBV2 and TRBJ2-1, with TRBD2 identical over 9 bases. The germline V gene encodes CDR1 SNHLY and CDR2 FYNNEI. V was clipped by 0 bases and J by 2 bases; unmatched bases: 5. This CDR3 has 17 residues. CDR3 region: CASSEALGGGAYNEQFF. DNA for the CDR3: TGTGCCAGCAGTGAAGCGCTTGGCGGGGGGGCCTACAATGAGCAGTTCTTC.

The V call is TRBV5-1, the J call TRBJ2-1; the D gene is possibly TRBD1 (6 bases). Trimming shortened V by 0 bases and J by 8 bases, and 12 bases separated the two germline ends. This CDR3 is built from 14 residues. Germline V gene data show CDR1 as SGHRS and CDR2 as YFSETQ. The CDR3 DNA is TGCGCCAGCAGCTTGGGCAGGGGTAGGGATGAGCAGTTCTTC. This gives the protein CASSLGRGRDEQFF.

The CDR3 spells CATLPSGSLETQYF. The CDR3 nucleotides read TGTGCCACCTTACCTAGCGGGAGTCTGGAGACCCAGTACTTC. This chain links TRBV6-1 with TRBJ2-5, with 10 bases identical to TRBD2. The CDR3 loop spans 14 amino acids. Germline CDR1 and CDR2: MNHNS and SASEGT. The junction had 10 bases not matched to a gene; V was cut back by 10 bases and J by 5 bases.

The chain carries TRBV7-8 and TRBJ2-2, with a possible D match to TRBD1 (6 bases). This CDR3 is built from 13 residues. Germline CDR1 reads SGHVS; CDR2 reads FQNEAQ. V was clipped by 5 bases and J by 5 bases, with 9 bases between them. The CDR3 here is CASSVQGTGELFF. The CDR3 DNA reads TGTGCCAGCAGCGTACAGGGTACCGGGGAGCTGTTTTTT.

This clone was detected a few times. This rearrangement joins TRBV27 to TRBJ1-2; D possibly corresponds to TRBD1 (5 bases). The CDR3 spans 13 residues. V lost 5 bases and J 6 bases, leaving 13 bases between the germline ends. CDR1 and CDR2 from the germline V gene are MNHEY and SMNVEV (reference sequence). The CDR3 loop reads CASSPFGGNGYTF. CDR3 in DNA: TGTGCCAGCAGTCCCTTCGGGGGGAATGGCTACACCTTC.

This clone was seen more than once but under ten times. For the CDR3, the DNA is TGTGCCAGCAGCCCTCTTGGGGGGTCGACCTACGAGCAGTACTTC. It translates to CASSPLGGSTYEQYF. The rearrangement joins TRBV7-9 to TRBJ2-7; maybe TRBD2 (6 bases). Germline CDR1 is SEHNR and CDR2 is FQNEAQ (reference sequence). The ends were cut back, 5 bases at V and 2 bases at J, with 16 bases in the middle. CDR3 length equals 15 residues.

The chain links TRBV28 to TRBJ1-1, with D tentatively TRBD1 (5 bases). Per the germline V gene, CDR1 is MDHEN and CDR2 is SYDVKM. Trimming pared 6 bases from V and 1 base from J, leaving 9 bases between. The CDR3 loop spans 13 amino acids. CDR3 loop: CASRLQGNTEAFF. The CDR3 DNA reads TGTGCCAGCAGGCTTCAGGGGAACACTGAAGCTTTCTTT.

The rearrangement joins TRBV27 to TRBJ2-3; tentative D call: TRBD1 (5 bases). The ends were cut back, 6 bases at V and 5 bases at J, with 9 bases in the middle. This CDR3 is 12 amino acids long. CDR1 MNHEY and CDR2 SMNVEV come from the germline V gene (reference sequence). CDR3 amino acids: CASRQTGDTQYF. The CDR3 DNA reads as TGTGCCAGCAGGCAAACAGGAGATACGCAGTATTTT.

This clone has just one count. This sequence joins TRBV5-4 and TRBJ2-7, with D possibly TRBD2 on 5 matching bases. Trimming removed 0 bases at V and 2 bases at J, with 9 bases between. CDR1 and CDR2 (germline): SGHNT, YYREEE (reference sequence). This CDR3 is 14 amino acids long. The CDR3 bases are TGTGCCAGCAGCTTGGGCCAGCGGACCTACGAGCAGTACTTC. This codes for CASSLGQRTYEQYF.

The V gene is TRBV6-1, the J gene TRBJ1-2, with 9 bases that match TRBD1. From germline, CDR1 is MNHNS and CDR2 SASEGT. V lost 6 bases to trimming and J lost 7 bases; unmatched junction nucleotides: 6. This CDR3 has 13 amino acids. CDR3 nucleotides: TGTGCCAGCAGGACAGGGGGTGAGGGTGGCTACACCTTC. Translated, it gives CASRTGGEGGYTF.

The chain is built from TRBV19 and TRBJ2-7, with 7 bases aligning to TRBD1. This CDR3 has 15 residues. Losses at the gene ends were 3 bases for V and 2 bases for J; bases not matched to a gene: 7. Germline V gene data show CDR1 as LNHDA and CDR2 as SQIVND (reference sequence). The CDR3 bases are TGTGCCAGTAGTATGAGTACCCAGGGGGCCTACGAGCAGTACTTC. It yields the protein CASSMSTQGAYEQYF.

The CDR3 nucleotides read TGTGCCAGCAGTGGGTCGGGAGAAGGCACAGATACGCAGTATTTT. It is translated as CASSGSGEGTDTQYF. The rearrangement links TRBV28 to TRBJ2-3; perhaps TRBD2 as D (6 bases). Per the germline V gene, CDR1 is MDHEN and CDR2 is SYDVKM. V lost 5 bases, J lost 1 base, and 13 bases lay in between. The CDR3 is made up of 15 amino acids.

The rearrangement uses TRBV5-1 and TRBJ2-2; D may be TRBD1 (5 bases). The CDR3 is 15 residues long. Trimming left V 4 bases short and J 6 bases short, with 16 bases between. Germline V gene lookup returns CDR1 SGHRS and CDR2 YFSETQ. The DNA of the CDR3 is TGCGCCAGCAGCCACCCTATGGGGCAACCCGGGGAGCTGTTTTTT. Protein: CASSHPMGQPGELFF.

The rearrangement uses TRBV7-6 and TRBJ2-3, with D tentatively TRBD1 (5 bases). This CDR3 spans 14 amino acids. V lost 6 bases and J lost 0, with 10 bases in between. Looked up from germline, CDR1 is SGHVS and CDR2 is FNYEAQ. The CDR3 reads CASSGRASTDTQYF. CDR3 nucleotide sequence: TGTGCCAGCAGTGGCAGGGCTAGCACAGATACGCAGTATTTT.

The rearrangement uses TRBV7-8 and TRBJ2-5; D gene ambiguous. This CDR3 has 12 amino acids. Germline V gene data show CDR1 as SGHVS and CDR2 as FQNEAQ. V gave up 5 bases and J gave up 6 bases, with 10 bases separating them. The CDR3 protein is CASSPGSKTQYF. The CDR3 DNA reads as TGTGCCAGCAGCCCCGGGTCGAAGACCCAGTACTTC.

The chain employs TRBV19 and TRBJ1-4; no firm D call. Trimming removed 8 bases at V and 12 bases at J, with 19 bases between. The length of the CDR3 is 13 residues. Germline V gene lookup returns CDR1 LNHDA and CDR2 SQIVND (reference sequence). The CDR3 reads CASQQGVTLELFF. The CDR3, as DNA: TGTGCCAGTCAGCAAGGAGTTACCCTCGAACTGTTTTTT. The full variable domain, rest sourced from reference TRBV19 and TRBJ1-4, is DGGITQSPKYLFRKEGQNVTLSCEQNLNHDAMYWYRQDPGQGLRLIYYSQIVNDFQKGDIAEGYSVSREKKESFPLTVTSAQKNPTAFYLCASQQGVTLELFFGSGTQLSVL.

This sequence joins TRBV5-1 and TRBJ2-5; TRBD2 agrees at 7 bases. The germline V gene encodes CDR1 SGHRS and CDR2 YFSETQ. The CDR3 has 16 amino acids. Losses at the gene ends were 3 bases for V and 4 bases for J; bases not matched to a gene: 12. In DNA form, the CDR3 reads TGCGCCAGCAGCTGGGATGGGGCGGGAGTGAGAGAGACCCAGTACTTC. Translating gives CASSWDGAGVRETQYF.